The source of this TCR beta chain is a study of T cells of healthy individuals. The sample holds a few counts of this clonotype. TCRdb re-called the 5' RACE reads with MiXCR, one entry per CDR3 protein. The table includes approximately 58,000 distinct CDR3 sequences, about 14% detected once. The CDR3 has 14 amino acids. Germline loops: CDR1 SGHTA, CDR2 FQGNSA. V was cut by 7 bases and J by 0 bases, with 10 bases left in between. The gene calls are TRBV7-2 and TRBJ1-3; no clear D. This TCR derives from a human donor in good health. CDR3 coding DNA: TGTGCCAGCACCCTACTTCTCTCTGGAAACACCATATATTTT. Encoded protein: CASTLLLSGNTIYF.